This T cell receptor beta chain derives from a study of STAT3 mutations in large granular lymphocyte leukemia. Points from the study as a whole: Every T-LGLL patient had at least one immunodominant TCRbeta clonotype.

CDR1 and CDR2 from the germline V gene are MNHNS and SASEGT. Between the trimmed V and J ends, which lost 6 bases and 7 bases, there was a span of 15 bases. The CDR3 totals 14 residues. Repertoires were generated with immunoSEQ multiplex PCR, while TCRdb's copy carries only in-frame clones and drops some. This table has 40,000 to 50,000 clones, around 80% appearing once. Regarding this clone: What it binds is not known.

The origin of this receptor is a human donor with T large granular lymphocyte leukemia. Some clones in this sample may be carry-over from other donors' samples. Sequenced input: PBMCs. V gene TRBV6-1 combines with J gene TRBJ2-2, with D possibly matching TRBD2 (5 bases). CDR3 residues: CASRHPASGGELFF. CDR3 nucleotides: TGTGCCAGCAGACACCCTGCGAGCGGCGGGGAGCTGTTTTTT.